The T cell receptor beta chain under discussion was sequenced for a study of T cells in Graves' hyperthyroidism and ophthalmopathy. Overall study results and limits: Stable hyperthyroidism was told apart from ophthalmopathy by a model built on 13 V-J features. With a median lead of around 6.7 months before onset, the model predicted ophthalmopathy.

With respect to this clonotype: Its specificity is unknown. This may stem from a read error, because a much larger clone lies one nucleotide away. Here the CDR3 omits its conserved ending phenylalanine or tryptophan, so a read error is the likely source.

Amplification yielded TCR beta CDR3 regions, with RNA transcripts as the source. The HTBI primer set drove a first-round RT-PCR of the TCR CDR3. MiXCR was run by TCRdb on the multiplex PCR reads, yielding one entry per CDR3 protein. The sample includes hundreds of thousands of distinct CDR3 sequences, more than 45% of them seen just once. The CDR3 is made up of 10 amino acids. Germline lookup yields CDR1 SNHLY and CDR2 FYNNEI. The V and J ends lost 3 bases and 13 bases respectively, with 4 bases between them. Sequencing was done on a sample of peripheral blood or thyroid tissue (not recorded which). The V gene is TRBV2, the J gene TRBJ1-6; D is uncertain. This receptor was identified in a woman aged 18 to 35 with Graves' hyperthyroidism. This CDR3 reads CASSEAPLHL. Written as DNA, the CDR3 is TGTGCCAGCAGTGAGGCGCCCCTCCACCTT.